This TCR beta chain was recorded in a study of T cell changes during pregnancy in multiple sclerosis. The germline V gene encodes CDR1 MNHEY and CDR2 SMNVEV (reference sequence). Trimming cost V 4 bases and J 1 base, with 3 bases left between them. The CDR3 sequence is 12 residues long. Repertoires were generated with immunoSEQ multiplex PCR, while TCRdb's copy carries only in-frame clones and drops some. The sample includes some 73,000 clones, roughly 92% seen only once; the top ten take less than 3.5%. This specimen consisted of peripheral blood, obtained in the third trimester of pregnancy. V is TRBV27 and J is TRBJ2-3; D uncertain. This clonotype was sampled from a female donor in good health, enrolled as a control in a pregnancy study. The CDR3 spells CASSSGTDTQYF. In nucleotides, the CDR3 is TGTGCCAGCAGTTCGGGCACAGATACGCAGTATTTT.